This T cell receptor beta chain was found in a study of T cell repertoires in cytomegalovirus infection. Study conclusions and caveats: The ex vivo response showed dominance by HLA-C-restricted CMV-specific TCR beta clonotypes. Cumulative frequency of public TCR beta families picked out carriers of CMV plus the relevant HLA.

This clonotype was seen only a few times. Its target is not known. Germline trimming cut 6 bases from V and 4 bases from J; bases unmatched to any gene: 10. Germline assignment: CDR1 MNHEY and CDR2 SVGEGT. The CDR3 has 15 amino acids. One entry per CDR3 protein, called by TCRdb with MiXCR from the reads. This table holds 640,000 or so distinct CDR3 sequences, 30% to 35% found once. The input for sequencing was cultured PBMCs, taken from culture after CMV antigen stimulation. The origin of this receptor is a human donor in good health (CMV status not recorded). Some clones in this sample may be carry-over from other donors' samples. This sequence joins TRBV6-2 or TRBV6-3 and TRBJ2-7, with 9 bases identical to TRBD2. This chain's CDR3 is CASSPSGRSPYEQYF. The CDR3 DNA is TGTGCCAGCAGCCCGAGCGGGAGGAGCCCGTACGAGCAGTACTTC.